Sequencing of this T cell receptor (beta chain) was carried out in a study of tumor-infiltrating lymphocytes in primary liver carcinoma. On the study more broadly: Staging of the tumors gave T1-T3 N0M0, with widths of about 4 to 10 cm.

This clonotype has a single count. Given a much more abundant clone one base away, this may be a read error. A primer matching the constant region was used to make TCR beta cDNA from approximately 0.45 ug of total RNA. Libraries covering TCR beta were generated through three nested multiplex PCR rounds (using a slightly modified ARM-PCR). TRBV1-TRBV30 forward primers and a C-beta reverse primer were used in the first two PCR rounds, which each ran for ten to eleven cycles. TCRdb re-derived calls from the multiplex PCR reads in MiXCR, one entry per CDR3 protein. The sample includes some 130,000 distinct CDR3 sequences, 55% to 70% of them seen just once. Both RNA and DNA were isolated together from approximately 20-30 mg of bulk tissue that had not been sorted. From germline, CDR1 is SEHNR and CDR2 FQNEAQ (reference sequence). There are 13 residues in the CDR3.

This TCR was sampled from a woman aged 55 to 70 with primary liver carcinoma and hepatitis B virus infection. This rearrangement joins TRBV7-9 to TRBJ1-1; D is perhaps TRBD1 (6 bases). The sequencing input was tumor-adjacent normal liver tissue. Written as DNA, the CDR3 is TGTGTCAGCAGCTACGGACAGTACACTGAAGCTTTCTTT. Translated: CVSSYGQYTEAFF.